Below, 8 T cell receptor beta chains from the same sample are listed, as sequenced in a study of Ad26.COV2.S vaccination and SARS-CoV-2 variants (dated by TCRdb to 2020 to 2023). Taken with the paper, the label for treatment or condition translates to: over 15 received Ad26.COV2.S at low or high dose, single or two shots; 5 received placebo; per-sample allocation not given. For vaccine and placebo recipients, the sequenced repertoires came from samples collected on day 63 after the first injection. The library was obtained by the immunoSEQ multiplex PCR assay. Imported from immuneACCESS, the table was reduced by TCRdb to in-frame sequences with V and J called. These copies leave out some clones; in studies compared against another copy, an unresolved V gene accounts for under half, and the cause of the remainder is not known. The sample yields 300,000 to 400,000 clones; roughly 88% were counted once. The ten largest make up around 5% of the sample.

The sequencing here drew on peripheral blood, taken in a trial of Ad26.COV2.S vaccine versus placebo. These receptors were obtained from a person aged 18-65 years who received the Ad26.COV2.S COVID-19 vaccine or a placebo.

This chain joins TRBV28 and TRBJ1-5, with 9 nucleotides matching TRBD1. Germline CDR1 reads MDHEN; CDR2 reads SYDVKM. The CDR3 contains 14 residues. The V gene end was trimmed by 4 bases and the J gene end by 7 bases; junction bases not matched to a gene: 5. The CDR3 region is CASSSQGAKQPQHF. Here the CDR3 DNA reads TGTGCCAGCAGTTCACAGGGGGCGAAACAGCCCCAGCATTTT.

The chain combines TRBV19 with TRBJ1-6; D unclear. The germline V gene has CDR1 LNHDA and CDR2 SQIVND (reference sequence). The length of the CDR3 is 14 residues. Deletions cut 6 bases from V and 9 bases from J, with 15 bases between. The CDR3 DNA reads TGTGCCAGTAGCACCGGGTCCCCCAGTTCACCCCTCCACTTT. It is translated as CASSTGSPSSPLHF.

V usage is TRBV19 and J usage is TRBJ1-3; D gene ambiguous. The ends were cut back, 10 bases at V and 0 bases at J, with 7 bases in the middle. The germline CDR1 and CDR2 sequences are LNHDA and SQIVND (reference sequence). The CDR3 is 12 amino acids. CDR3 in DNA: TGTGCCACCCAAGTCTCTGGAAACACCATATATTTT. Translating it yields CATQVSGNTIYF.

The chain couples TRBV4-3 to TRBJ1-5; D uncertain. The ends were cut back, 1 base at V and 1 base at J, with 11 bases in the middle. The CDR3 covers 16 residues. Germline V gene data show CDR1 as LGHNA and CDR2 as YSLEER. The CDR3 reads CASSQGAGRSNQPQHF. The CDR3 nucleotides are TGCGCCAGCAGCCAAGGTGCAGGAAGGAGCAATCAGCCCCAGCATTTT.

J is TRBJ2-6 and V is TRBV29-1; D unresolved. This CDR3 has 13 residues. Trimming pared 3 bases from V and 0 bases from J, leaving 3 bases between. Per the germline V gene, CDR1 is SQVTM and CDR2 is ANQGSEA. Written as DNA, the CDR3 is TGCAGCGTTGACAGCTCTGGGGCCAACGTCCTGACTTTC. Protein sequence: CSVDSSGANVLTF.

CDR3 amino acids: CASSKGRTSGYNEQFF. The CDR3 DNA follows: TGTGCCAGCAGCAAAGGGCGGACTAGCGGATACAATGAGCAGTTCTTC. V is TRBV21-1 and J is TRBJ2-1; the table gives TRBD2 as D, unverified against the DNA. TRBV21-1 is deemed a pseudogene. The CDR3 totals 16 residues.

J is TRBJ2-7 and V is TRBV5-1, with D uncertain. V gave up 7 bases and J gave up 6 bases, with 11 bases separating them. The CDR3 consists of 11 residues. Germline CDR1 is SGHRS and CDR2 is YFSETQ. CDR3 protein: CASGPPGEQYF. CDR3 nucleotides: TGCGCCAGCGGCCCTCCTGGCGAGCAGTACTTC.

V and J are TRBV7-9 and TRBJ2-3, with D perhaps TRBD2 (5 bases). CDR1 and CDR2 from the germline V gene are SEHNR and FQNEAQ (reference sequence). The CDR3 covers 15 residues. V was pared by 3 bases and J by 5 bases, with 15 bases between. This CDR3 reads CASSLSGRGRDTQYF. CDR3 DNA sequence: TGTGCCAGCAGCTTGAGCGGCCGAGGGAGAGATACGCAGTATTTT.